These 32 T cell receptor beta chains share one sample of origin, sequenced in a study of T cell changes during pregnancy in multiple sclerosis. Only in-frame clones appear in the TCRdb table, and some are missing; sequencing was by immunoSEQ multiplex PCR. The table has tens of thousands of clones, over 80% seen once. This material consisted of CD4+ T cells from peripheral blood mononuclear cells, taken after pregnancy. These receptors all come from a female donor with multiple sclerosis, enrolled in a pregnancy study.

V and J are TRBV19 and TRBJ1-4, with 7 nucleotides matching TRBD1. Looked up from germline, CDR1 is LNHDA and CDR2 is SQIVND (reference sequence). After removal of 4 bases from V and 7 bases from J, the junction contained 6 bases not matched to a gene. The CDR3 consists of 14 residues. CDR3 region: CASSTRQGGEKLFF. DNA for the CDR3: TGTGCCAGTAGTACCCGACAGGGAGGTGAAAAACTGTTTTTT.

The chain joins TRBV30 to TRBJ1-5; D is ambiguous. Germline V gene lookup returns CDR1 GTSNPN and CDR2 SVGIG (reference sequence). Between the trimmed V and J ends, which lost 0 bases and 6 bases, there was a span of 3 bases. This CDR3 is 11 amino acids long. The DNA of the CDR3 is TGTGCCTGGAGTGTCGGTCAGCCCCAGCATTTT. It codes for CAWSVGQPQHF.

The rearrangement links TRBV18 to TRBJ1-6, with D hard to call. V shed 2 bases and J shed 9 bases, with 11 bases lying between them. Germline V gives CDR1 KGHSH, CDR2 LQKENI. The CDR3 runs to 14 residues. The DNA for the CDR3 is TGTGCCAGCTCACCAGATCGGGGTAGTTCACCCCTCCACTTT. Translation gives CASSPDRGSSPLHF.

The chain carries TRBV5-6 and TRBJ1-1; D unresolved. This CDR3 is 15 amino acids long. Germline V gives CDR1 SGHDT, CDR2 YYEEEE. Trimming pared 4 bases from V and 1 base from J, leaving 14 bases between. The CDR3 region is CASSPPGERNTEAFF. Written as DNA, the CDR3 is TGTGCCAGCAGCCCGCCCGGGGAGAGGAACACTGAAGCTTTCTTT.

This chain uses TRBV2 with TRBJ2-2; D gene unclear. The CDR3 has 13 residues. Per the germline V gene, CDR1 is SNHLY and CDR2 is FYNNEI. V was pared by 2 bases and J by 5 bases, with 6 bases between. The CDR3 region has the DNA TGTGCCAGCAGTGAAAGGAGAACCGGGGAGCTGTTTTTT. Its translation is CASSERRTGELFF.

The genes are TRBV7-9 and TRBJ2-5; D is perhaps TRBD2 (6 bases). Germline V lookup: CDR1 SEHNR, CDR2 FQNEAQ (reference sequence). With 5 bases removed from V and 1 base from J, the gap between germline ends came to 8 bases. The CDR3 is 13 amino acids. The CDR3 nucleotides are TGTGCCAGCAGCCGGGAGAGCCAAGAGACCCAGTACTTC. Its protein is CASSRESQETQYF.

The chain links TRBV5-6 to TRBJ1-6; the D is unclear. Germline V gives CDR1 SGHDT, CDR2 YYEEEE. The CDR3 spans 19 residues. V was pared by 2 bases and J by 0 bases, with 18 bases between. The CDR3 DNA reads TGTGCCAGCAGCTTTGGGTCTTTTCAGGCGAGCTCCTATAATTCACCCCTCCACTTT. Translated, it gives CASSFGSFQASSYNSPLHF.

The DNA of the CDR3 is TGTGCCAGCAGCGCCCAACCTAGCGGGGGGGCGGGCGAGCAGTACTTC. This sequence encodes CASSAQPSGGAGEQYF. This chain uses TRBV7-2 with TRBJ2-7, with TRBD2 matching 12 bases. Germline CDR1 reads SGHTA; CDR2 reads FQGNSA. The CDR3 is 16 residues long. V was pared by 5 bases and J by 6 bases, with 11 bases of the junction left unmatched.

The table lists this clone with a few counts. The rearrangement joins TRBV12-5 to TRBJ1-6, with D maybe TRBD1 (5 bases). Trimming left V 8 bases short and J 4 bases short, with 12 bases between. The CDR3 is made up of 14 amino acids. CDR1 is LGHNT and CDR2 is FRNRAP in the germline V gene. CDR3: CASCGGTYNSPLHF. The CDR3 DNA follows: TGTGCTAGTTGCGGGGGAACATATAATTCACCCCTCCACTTT.

The genes are TRBV6-5 and TRBJ2-7, with 7 bases aligning to TRBD1. This CDR3 is 15 amino acids long. With V trimmed by 5 bases and J by 2 bases, 9 bases remained unmatched. Germline CDR1 is MNHEY and CDR2 is SVGAGI. CDR3 in amino acids: CASSLPDRATYEQYF. Here the CDR3 DNA reads TGTGCCAGCAGTCTCCCCGACAGGGCGACCTACGAGCAGTACTTC.

The chain recombines TRBV6-5 with TRBJ1-2, with D possibly TRBD1 on 5 matching bases. Per germline, CDR1 MNHEY and CDR2 SVGAGI. This CDR3 is built from 14 residues. Trimming left V 6 bases short and J 5 bases short, with 16 bases between. DNA for the CDR3: TGTGCCAGCAGGCACCGGGACTCGGGGTATGGCTACACCTTC. It codes for CASRHRDSGYGYTF.

The chain combines TRBV18 with TRBJ1-2, with 10 bases matching TRBD1. Germline V CDR1 and CDR2: KGHSH, LQKENI. The CDR3 has 16 residues. V lost 3 bases and J lost 7; bases outside the gene matches: 11. The CDR3 reads CASSPRPGQGTIGYTF. CDR3 sequence (DNA): TGTGCCAGCTCACCTAGACCGGGACAGGGGACGATTGGCTACACCTTC.

The chain joins TRBV6-4 to TRBJ1-5, with D possibly TRBD1 on 6 matching bases. CDR3 length: 19 amino acids. Between the trimmed V and J ends, which lost 5 bases and 0 bases, there was a span of 23 bases. The germline V gene has CDR1 MRHNA and CDR2 SNTAGT. The CDR3 region is CASSPRTDRQPYSNQPQHF. The DNA of the CDR3 is TGTGCCAGCAGTCCGAGGACAGACAGGCAGCCCTATAGCAATCAGCCCCAGCATTTT.

This clone has just one count. The CDR3 DNA follows: TGTGCCAGCAGTTACTACCCTACAGGGTCCGAGCAGTACTTC. This gives the protein CASSYYPTGSEQYF. The V gene is TRBV6-6, the J gene TRBJ2-7; D might be TRBD1 (6 bases). V lost 1 base and J 6 bases, leaving 13 bases between the germline ends. The CDR3 totals 14 residues. Germline V gene sequence: CDR1 MNHNY, CDR2 SVGAGI (reference sequence).

The gene calls are TRBV5-5 and TRBJ2-5; the D is unclear. Germline V lookup: CDR1 SGHKS, CDR2 YYEKEE (reference sequence). V was cut by 0 bases and J by 2 bases, with 11 bases left in between. This CDR3 region has 15 residues. The CDR3 nucleotides read TGTGCCAGCAGCTTGGATAGCTCTCTTCAAGAGACCCAGTACTTC. This encodes CASSLDSSLQETQYF. The full variable domain, completed using reference TRBV5-5 and TRBJ2-5, is DAGVTQSPTHLIKTRGQQVTLRCSPISGHKSVSWYQQVLGQGPQFIFQYYEKEERGRGNFPDRFSARQFPNYSSELNVNALLLGDSALYLCASSLDSSLQETQYFGPGTRLLVL.

V gene TRBV7-3 combines with J gene TRBJ1-1; tentatively, D is TRBD1 (6 bases). V was cut by 3 bases and J by 1 base, with 6 bases left in between. The CDR3 covers 13 residues. CDR1 SGHTA and CDR2 FQGTGA come from the germline V gene. DNA for the CDR3: TGTGCCAGCAGCTTGGACAGGAACACTGAAGCTTTCTTT. Translated: CASSLDRNTEAFF.

The V and J genes are TRBV7-9 and TRBJ2-7; TRBD1 might be the D (5 bases). This CDR3 spans 10 amino acids. V was shortened by 3 bases and J by 9 bases, with 6 bases between the two germline ends. CDR1 SEHNR and CDR2 FQNEAQ come from the germline V gene (reference sequence). In DNA, the CDR3 is TGTGCCAGCAGCTTGGACACGCAGTACTTC. This encodes CASSLDTQYF.

The rearrangement uses TRBV7-2 and TRBJ2-4, with TRBD1 as a possible D gene (6 bases). Germline loops: CDR1 SGHTA, CDR2 FQGNSA. The CDR3 sequence is 14 residues long. The V and J ends lost 5 bases and 9 bases respectively, with 17 bases between them. The CDR3 bases are TGTGCCAGCAGCCCCTATGGGGGCCAGGGCATTCAGTACTTC. Amino acid sequence: CASSPYGGQGIQYF.

The chain employs TRBV5-6 and TRBJ2-7, with D possibly being TRBD1 (6 bases). The V and J ends lost 1 base and 3 bases respectively, with 17 bases between them. The germline CDR1 and CDR2 sequences are SGHDT and YYEEEE. The length of the CDR3 is 16 residues. Here the CDR3 DNA reads TGTGCCAGCAGCTTGTTGATAGGGGGTGCCCGCTACGAGCAGTACTTC. Protein sequence: CASSLLIGGARYEQYF.

V is TRBV5-4 and J is TRBJ1-6; 8 positions agree with TRBD1. Unmatched junction bases numbered 8, after V lost 3 bases and J lost 9 bases. The CDR3 runs 15 residues. Germline lookup yields CDR1 SGHNT and CDR2 YYREEE (reference sequence). The CDR3 nucleotides are TGTGCCAGCAGCTCGCCAACAGGGGGAGGTTCACCCCTCCACTTT. Protein sequence: CASSSPTGGGSPLHF.

The chain couples TRBV6-5 to TRBJ2-3; D perhaps matches TRBD2 (5 bases). The V gene lost 6 bases and the J gene lost 6 bases, with 13 bases spanning the gap. Germline CDR1 is MNHEY and CDR2 is SVGAGI. The CDR3 length is 13 residues. CDR3 in DNA: TGTGCCAGCAGGTCACCGGGGTCGGATACGCAGTATTTT. Its translation is CASRSPGSDTQYF.

V gene TRBV4-3 combines with J gene TRBJ1-3; 10 bases are a match to TRBD1. This CDR3 has 15 residues. J gave up 6 bases and V 1 base, and 3 bases lay outside the gene matches. CDR1 is LGHNA and CDR2 is YSLEER in the germline V gene. This CDR3 reads CASSQVTGGANTIYF. Here the CDR3 DNA reads TGCGCCAGCAGCCAAGTGACAGGGGGCGCAAACACCATATATTTT.

J is TRBJ1-2 and V is TRBV19; 7 bases map to TRBD1. V shed 3 bases, J shed 4 bases, and the junction held 8 bases outside the gene matches. The CDR3 has 15 residues. CDR1 is LNHDA, CDR2 SQIVND, per germline (reference sequence). The CDR3 nucleotides are TGTGCCAGTAGTATCCCCTCGACAGGGAGCTATGGCTACACCTTC. It yields the protein CASSIPSTGSYGYTF. The whole variable domain, filled in from reference TRBV19 and TRBJ1-2, reads DGGITQSPKYLFRKEGQNVTLSCEQNLNHDAMYWYRQDPGQGLRLIYYSQIVNDFQKGDIAEGYSVSREKKESFPLTVTSAQKNPTAFYLCASSIPSTGSYGYTFGSGTRLTVV.

This chain links TRBV4-1 with TRBJ2-2; TRBD2 aligns across 7 bases. The CDR3 is 17 amino acids. Germline V lookup: CDR1 MGHRA, CDR2 YSYEKL. V lost 0 bases, J lost 1 base, and 5 bases stayed unmatched. This CDR3 reads CASSQEGRGKNTGELFF. Written as DNA, the CDR3 is TGCGCCAGCAGCCAAGAGGGGCGGGGGAAGAACACCGGGGAGCTGTTTTTT.

V gene TRBV14 combines with J gene TRBJ2-7; 7 bases map to TRBD2. The V gene end was trimmed by 4 bases and the J gene end by 5 bases; junction bases not matched to a gene: 5. In germline, CDR1 is SGHDN, CDR2 FVKESK. CDR3 size: 13 residues. CDR3 in amino acids: CASSPSGGNEQYF. CDR3 in DNA: TGTGCCAGCAGCCCCTCCGGGGGGAACGAGCAGTACTTC.

V usage is TRBV7-8 and J usage is TRBJ1-6, with 7 bases identical to TRBD1. Germline V gene lookup returns CDR1 SGHVS and CDR2 FQNEAQ. This CDR3 has 14 amino acids. The J segment lost 7 bases and the V segment lost 4 bases, leaving 4 bases of the junction unmatched. CDR3 loop: CASSSGQPNSPLHF. For the CDR3, the DNA is TGTGCCAGCAGCTCGGGACAGCCCAATTCACCCCTCCACTTT.

The V and J genes are TRBV5-4 and TRBJ2-7, with a possible D match to TRBD2 (7 bases). In germline, CDR1 is SGHNT, CDR2 YYREEE (reference sequence). V lost 3 bases and J 2 bases, leaving 18 bases between the germline ends. This CDR3 has 16 amino acids. The CDR3 nucleotides read TGTGCCAGCAGCTCCCCCCGGATAGGGGGGGCCTACGAGCAGTACTTC. Encoded protein: CASSSPRIGGAYEQYF.

This rearrangement joins TRBV29-1 to TRBJ2-3, with 11 positions matching TRBD2. The CDR3 loop spans 17 amino acids. J gave up 4 bases and V 4 bases, and 13 bases lay outside the gene matches. The V gene's germline CDR1 is SQVTM and CDR2 ANQGSEA. CDR3 nucleotide sequence: TGCAGCGTTGGGGTGCTAGCGGGGGGACCTCAAGCAGATACGCAGTATTTT. Its protein product is CSVGVLAGGPQADTQYF.

This clone came up once. The genes are TRBV7-2 and TRBJ2-7; weak D call: TRBD2 (6 bases). With 1 base removed from V and 4 bases from J, the gap between germline ends came to 8 bases. Germline V gene data show CDR1 as SGHTA and CDR2 as FQGNSA. There are 13 residues in the CDR3. The CDR3 spells CASSLVEGYEQYF. The CDR3 nucleotides are TGTGCCAGCAGCTTAGTGGAGGGATACGAGCAGTACTTC. The full variable domain, with the rest looked up from reference TRBV7-2 and TRBJ2-7, is GAGVSQSPSNKVTEKGKDVELRCDPISGHTALYWYRQSLGQGLEFLIYFQGNSAPDKSGLPSDRFSAERTGGSVSTLTIQRTQQEDSAVYLCASSLVEGYEQYFGPGTRLTVT.

The chain joins TRBV30 to TRBJ1-3, with a possible D match to TRBD1 (6 bases). V was cut by 8 bases and J by 0 bases, with 14 bases left in between. This CDR3 region has 14 residues. The germline V gene has CDR1 GTSNPN and CDR2 SVGIG (reference sequence). This CDR3 is CATKTGSSGNTIYF. CDR3 coding DNA: TGTGCCACCAAAACAGGGAGCTCTGGAAACACCATATATTTT.

The V gene is TRBV4-2, the J gene TRBJ2-1; 12 positions agree with TRBD2. The CDR3 is 16 amino acids. Germline trimming cut 2 bases from V and 7 bases from J; bases unmatched to any gene: 6. Germline CDR1 is LGHNA and CDR2 is YNFKEQ. Written as DNA, the CDR3 is TGTGCCAGCAGCCAAACGACTAGCGGGGGTAAAAATGAGCAGTTCTTC. Its protein product is CASSQTTSGGKNEQFF.

The chain's CDR3 is CASRRDRGPNTEAFF. The CDR3 region has the DNA TGTGCCAGTCGCCGGGACAGGGGTCCGAACACTGAAGCTTTCTTT. V usage is TRBV19 and J usage is TRBJ1-1, with TRBD1 identical over 10 bases. Losses at the gene ends were 8 bases for V and 1 base for J; bases not matched to a gene: 7. CDR3 length: 15 residues. Germline V gene data show CDR1 as LNHDA and CDR2 as SQIVND (reference sequence).